This T cell receptor (beta chain) was observed in a study of Graves' ophthalmopathy and Graves' hyperthyroidism. Study results and limitations: Detection in blood was also observed for most expanded thyroid clonotypes above 0.001 frequency.

Per the germline V gene, CDR1 is GTSNPN and CDR2 is SVGIG (reference sequence). Trimming cost V 3 bases and J 3 bases, with 20 bases left between them. The CDR3 covers 16 residues. PBMCs were isolated by Ficoll-Paque density gradient centrifugation, using about 9.2 ml of fresh peripheral blood as the starting material. This clonotype was detected once. The antigen remains undetermined. RNA transcripts provided the template for amplifying TCR beta CDR3 regions. First-round RT-PCR relied on HTBI primers, and a second-round multiplex PCR came next. From the multiplex PCR reads, TCRdb called clonotypes with MiXCR, one entry per CDR3 protein. The sample consists of 57,000 or so distinct CDR3 sequences, roughly half of them appearing once.

Sample: peripheral blood. The chain carries TRBV30 and TRBJ1-2, with D tentatively TRBD1 (5 bases). The source of this sequence is an adult woman with Graves' ophthalmopathy. CDR3 DNA sequence: TGTGCCTGGAGCGCCCAGGGCTTGGCCAGGGACTATGGCTACACCTTC. Residues: CAWSAQGLARDYGYTF.